The 5 T cell receptor beta chains reported below all come from one sample, sequenced in a study of T cell repertoires in cytomegalovirus infection. TCRdb recomputed calls from the reads with MiXCR, one row per CDR3 protein. This sample has more than 650,000 distinct CDR3 sequences, with approximately 40% found just once. Sequenced material: PBMCs. The source of these receptors is a human donor in good health (CMV status not recorded). Some clones in this sample may be carry-over from other donors' samples.

Of note for this clonotype: The junction and the germline gene differ at one end; a read error may be behind it. The chain links TRBV7-2 to TRBJ2-1; D gene unclear. CDR1 and CDR2 from the germline V gene are SGHTA and FQGNSA. CDR3 length: 12 residues. CDR3 region: CASSDPVNKQFF. DNA for the CDR3: TGTGCCAGCAGCGACCCCGTCAATAAGCAGTTCTTC. Full variable domain (missing parts from reference TRBV7-2 and TRBJ2-1): GAGVSQSPSNKVTEKGKDVELRCDPISGHTALYWYRQSLGQGLEFLIYFQGNSAPDKSGLPSDRFSAERTGGSVSTLTIQRTQQEDSAVYLCASSDPVNKQFFGPGTRLTVL.

This clonotype was counted at least ten times. The J gene is TRBJ2-5, the V gene TRBV28; D unclear. V dropped 3 bases and J dropped 5 bases, with 4 bases sitting between them. Germline-derived CDR1 and CDR2 are MDHEN and SYDVKM. The CDR3 contains 11 residues. CDR3 in amino acids: CASSFAETQYF. DNA of the CDR3: TGTGCCAGCAGTTTTGCGGAGACCCAGTACTTC.

This clonotype was observed a handful of times. The genes are TRBV6-2 or TRBV6-3 and TRBJ1-1; D remains unclear. Germline assignment: CDR1 MNHEY and CDR2 SVGEGT. V was trimmed by 8 bases and J by 2 bases, leaving 9 bases between them. The CDR3 spans 12 residues. For the CDR3, the DNA is TGTGCCAGCCAGGACCCTAACACTGAAGCTTTCTTT. This translates into CASQDPNTEAFF.

With respect to this clonotype: A much bigger clone sits one base away, suggesting this may be a read error. In DNA, the CDR3 is TGTGCCAGCAGCCGGGACTGGAGCACAGATAAGCAGTATTTT. This codes for CASSRDWSTDKQYF. V usage is TRBV7-2 and J usage is TRBJ2-3, with a weak D call TRBD2 (6 bases). The CDR3 length is 14 residues. The germline V gene has CDR1 SGHTA and CDR2 FQGNSA.

Notes on this clonotype: Possible read error: a much larger clone is one base away. The chain employs TRBV20-1 and TRBJ1-2; possible D gene TRBD1, 5 bases. The germline CDR1 and CDR2 sequences are DFQATT and SNEGSKA (reference sequence). This CDR3 has 14 amino acids. V gave up 5 bases and J gave up 3 bases, with 16 bases separating them. The chain's CDR3 is CSAGLQVQDYGYTF. CDR3 bases: TGCAGTGCTGGATTACAGGTTCAGGACTATGGCTACACCTTC.